This record looks at one TCR beta chain sequence and its context. This CDR3 contains 14 residues. Germline CDR1 is MNHEY and CDR2 is SVGAGI. Trimming removed 11 bases from V and 5 bases from J; junction bases left unmatched: 8. Which cohort a participant joined came from the clinical history participants gave. Donors of Cohort 3 who recovered were those that had two negative PCRs, clearance, or symptom resolution. Clones were read by immunoSEQ multiplex PCR, and TCRdb kept only the in-frame ones, dropping some. The data hold fewer than 200,000 clones, with less than 85% observed a single time. This specimen comes from a study of blood T cell repertoires in COVID-19. Turning to the study itself: Collection of acute and convalescent COVID-19 samples took place in the United States, Italy and Spain.

The J gene is TRBJ2-1, the V gene TRBV6-5, with 11 bases matching TRBD2. The specimen was PBMCs or T cells enriched from blood (not recorded which). The TCR was taken from a woman between 45 and 65 years old who had recovered from COVID-19. CDR3 amino acids: CAGGRLAGNNEQFF. In DNA, the CDR3 is TGTGCCGGGGGGAGACTAGCGGGAAACAATGAGCAGTTCTTC.